What follows are 27 T cell receptor beta chains derived from one specimen sequenced in a study of T cell responses to AZD1222 COVID-19 vaccine. Repertoires were generated with immunoSEQ multiplex PCR, while TCRdb's copy carries only in-frame clones and drops some. The table has about 79,000 clones, under 95% seen once. Sequencing was performed on peripheral blood, taken on day 0 of MenACWY control vaccination. Source of these receptors: an adult in good health.

This sequence joins TRBV6-2 or TRBV6-3 and TRBJ1-3; unclear D gene. The V end lost 8 bases, the J end lost 0 bases, and 17 bases lay between the germline ends. The germline V gene has CDR1 MNHEY and CDR2 SVGEGT. The CDR3 contains 16 residues. The CDR3 spells CASGQQPPTSGNTIYF. The CDR3, as DNA: TGTGCCAGCGGCCAACAGCCACCTACCTCTGGAAACACCATATATTTT.

J is TRBJ2-1 and V is TRBV7-2; 12 bases line up with TRBD2. This CDR3 spans 15 amino acids. Trimming cost V 5 bases and J 6 bases; bases outside gene matches: 5. Germline values: CDR1 SGHTA, CDR2 FQGNSA. CDR3 amino acids: CASSGWTSGVNEQFF. The DNA of the CDR3 is TGTGCCAGCAGCGGCTGGACTAGCGGGGTCAATGAGCAGTTCTTC.

This clone was found a few times. The chain couples TRBV7-8 to TRBJ1-1; D not certain. The V and J ends lost 2 bases and 1 base respectively, with 8 bases between them. Germline V gene sequence: CDR1 SGHVS, CDR2 FQNEAQ. This CDR3 comprises 14 residues. CDR3 amino acids: CASSLLAGNTEAFF. CDR3 DNA sequence: TGTGCCAGCAGCTTATTGGCGGGGAACACTGAAGCTTTCTTT.

V gene TRBV15 combines with J gene TRBJ2-1; TRBD1 agrees at 7 bases. J lost 5 bases, V lost 0 bases, and 7 bases had no gene match. There are 16 residues in the CDR3. Germline CDR1 is LNHNV and CDR2 is YYDKDF (reference sequence). CDR3 region: CATSRDRGTANNEQFF. DNA for the CDR3: TGTGCCACCAGCAGAGATAGGGGGACAGCAAACAATGAGCAGTTCTTC.

The rearrangement joins TRBV6-5 to TRBJ2-5; 7 bases line up with TRBD2. Germline V gives CDR1 MNHEY, CDR2 SVGAGI. The CDR3 consists of 13 residues. The J segment lost 4 bases and the V segment lost 10 bases, leaving 9 bases of the junction unmatched. The CDR3 here is CAIWTRSRETQYF. The CDR3 DNA follows: TGTGCCATTTGGACTAGGTCGAGAGAGACCCAGTACTTC.

V gene TRBV12-3 or TRBV12-4 combines with J gene TRBJ2-1; no clear D gene. This CDR3 region has 12 residues. Deletions cut 2 bases from V and 9 bases from J, with 8 bases between. CDR3 sequence: CASSLLGGEQFF. The CDR3 nucleotides read TGTGCCAGCAGTTTATTGGGTGGTGAGCAGTTCTTC.

This clone came up once. This chain joins TRBV15 and TRBJ1-6; D ambiguous. V was shortened by 3 bases and J by 8 bases, with 5 bases between the two germline ends. This CDR3 is 12 amino acids long. Germline V gene lookup returns CDR1 LNHNV and CDR2 YYDKDF (reference sequence). CDR3 in DNA: TGTGCCACCAGCAGGGGAGATTCACCCCTCCACTTT. Protein sequence: CATSRGDSPLHF.

The chain is built from TRBV9 and TRBJ2-1; D unresolved. Trimming took 4 bases from V and 8 from J, leaving 10 bases between them. The CDR3 extends over 12 amino acids. From germline, CDR1 is SGDLS and CDR2 YYNGEE. CDR3 in DNA: TGTGCCAGCAGCCTGGGGTTGGATGAGCAGTTCTTC. It codes for CASSLGLDEQFF.

The chain links TRBV7-2 to TRBJ1-3; D not certain. In germline, CDR1 is SGHTA, CDR2 FQGNSA. V gave up 5 bases and J gave up 0 bases, with 11 bases separating them. The length of the CDR3 is 15 residues. In DNA, the CDR3 is TGTGCCAGCAGCCATAATTTAGGCTCTGGAAACACCATATATTTT. The encoded protein is CASSHNLGSGNTIYF.

V gene TRBV4-3 combines with J gene TRBJ2-3; 13 bases align to TRBD2. Germline CDR1 reads LGHNA; CDR2 reads YSLEER. Trimming took 1 base from V and 4 from J; bases not matched to a gene: 5. This CDR3 comprises 17 residues. As DNA, the CDR3 is TGCGCCAGCAGCCAAGGGACTAGCGGGGGAGCCCCAGATACGCAGTATTTT. It is translated as CASSQGTSGGAPDTQYF.

The V gene is TRBV7-8, the J gene TRBJ2-7; 9 bases are shared with TRBD2. Germline assignment: CDR1 SGHVS and CDR2 FQNEAQ. V shed 5 bases and J 5 bases; nucleotides not matched to a gene: 13. The CDR3 loop spans 16 amino acids. CDR3 in amino acids: CASSPPGLAKPNEQYF. The CDR3 DNA reads TGTGCCAGCAGCCCCCCGGGACTAGCCAAACCCAACGAGCAGTACTTC. The variable domain in full, completed from reference TRBV7-8 and TRBJ2-7, reads GAGVSQSPRYKVAKRGQDVALRCDPISGHVSLFWYQQALGQGPEFLTYFQNEAQLDKSGLPSDRFFAERPEGSVSTLKIQRTQQEDSAVYLCASSPPGLAKPNEQYFGPGTRLTVT.

V usage is TRBV15 and J usage is TRBJ2-7, with D unresolved. CDR3 length: 15 amino acids. Germline CDR1 and CDR2: LNHNV and YYDKDF (reference sequence). V dropped 0 bases and J dropped 2 bases, with 11 bases sitting between them. This CDR3 is CATSRDRLTTYEQYF. In nucleotides, the CDR3 is TGTGCCACCAGCAGAGATAGGCTAACAACCTACGAGCAGTACTTC.

The sample holds a few counts of this clone. The chain joins TRBV15 to TRBJ2-7; a possible D gene is TRBD1 (5 bases). Germline V CDR1 and CDR2: LNHNV, YYDKDF (reference sequence). This CDR3 has 14 amino acids. The V end lost 4 bases, the J end lost 0 bases, and 10 bases lay between the germline ends. CDR3 in amino acids: CATSKTASSYEQYF. The CDR3, as DNA: TGTGCCACCAGCAAGACAGCCTCCTCCTACGAGCAGTACTTC. The full variable domain, with the rest looked up from reference TRBV15 and TRBJ2-7, is DAMVIQNPRYQVTQFGKPVTLSCSQTLNHNVMYWYQQKSSQAPKLLFHYYDKDFNNEADTPDNFQSRRPNTSFCFLDIRSPGLGDTAMYLCATSKTASSYEQYFGPGTRLTVT.

The chain recombines TRBV7-9 with TRBJ2-7; 12 nucleotides line up with TRBD2. Germline CDR1 SEHNR, CDR2 FQNEAQ (reference sequence). The V segment lost 5 bases and the J segment 0 bases; nucleotides outside the gene matches: 5. CDR3 length equals 16 residues. As DNA, the CDR3 is TGTGCCAGCAGCATGCGACTAGCGGGAGACTCCTACGAGCAGTACTTC. Amino acids: CASSMRLAGDSYEQYF. Together with reference TRBV7-9 and TRBJ2-7, the CDR3 gives the full variable domain: DTGVSQNPRHKITKRGQNVTFRCDPISEHNRLYWYRQTLGQGPEFLTYFQNEAQLEKSRLLSDRFSAERPKGSFSTLEIQRTEQGDSAMYLCASSMRLAGDSYEQYFGPGTRLTVT.

This sequence joins TRBV7-3 and TRBJ1-2; D remains unclear. This CDR3 contains 13 residues. Germline-derived CDR1 and CDR2 are SGHTA and FQGTGA. V shed 5 bases and J shed 3 bases, with 10 bases lying between them. The CDR3 here is CASSLHPDYGYTF. The CDR3 DNA sequence: TGTGCCAGCAGCCTACACCCCGACTATGGCTACACCTTC. Variable domain in full (rest from reference TRBV7-3 and TRBJ1-2): GAGVSQTPSNKVTEKGKYVELRCDPISGHTALYWYRQSLGQGPEFLIYFQGTGAADDSGLPNDRFFAVRPEGSVSTLKIQRTERGDSAVYLCASSLHPDYGYTFGSGTRLTVV.

The chain carries TRBV2 and TRBJ1-5; 9 bases align to TRBD1. The CDR3 has 16 residues. CDR1 is SNHLY and CDR2 is FYNNEI in the germline V gene. The V segment lost 2 bases and the J segment 7 bases; nucleotides outside the gene matches: 9. The CDR3 region has the DNA TGTGCCAGCAGTGAATTGGGGACAGGGTCAGGGCAGCCCCAGCATTTT. This translates into CASSELGTGSGQPQHF. The variable domain in full, with the rest retrieved from reference TRBV2 and TRBJ1-5, is EPEVTQTPSHQVTQMGQEVILRCVPISNHLYFYWYRQILGQKVEFLVSFYNNEISEKSEIFDDQFSVERPDGSNFTLKIRSTKLEDSAMYFCASSELGTGSGQPQHFGDGTRLSIL.

The chain carries TRBV28 and TRBJ1-5; weak D call: TRBD1 (6 bases). Germline lookup yields CDR1 MDHEN and CDR2 SYDVKM. This CDR3 comprises 14 residues. The germline V and J ends were trimmed by 3 bases and 7 bases, with 13 bases remaining between them. CDR3 DNA: TGTGCCAGCAGTTTGGGCGGGGGCGGGCAGCCCCAGCATTTT. Protein: CASSLGGGGQPQHF.

V is TRBV25-1 and J is TRBJ1-2; tentatively, D is TRBD1 (6 bases). CDR3 length: 15 amino acids. Germline-derived CDR1 and CDR2 are MGHDK and SYGVNS. Deletions cut 4 bases from V and 4 bases from J, with 16 bases between. The CDR3 region is CASSAQGGGVYGYTF. CDR3 bases: TGTGCCAGCAGTGCCCAGGGAGGGGGAGTCTATGGCTACACCTTC.

The chain uses TRBV29-1 and TRBJ1-3; D uncertain. The V gene lost 7 bases and the J gene lost 0 bases, with 16 bases spanning the gap. This CDR3 has 15 residues. Germline V gene sequence: CDR1 SQVTM, CDR2 ANQGSEA. CDR3 amino acids: CSAPGSGSSGNTIYF. The CDR3 coding sequence is TGCAGCGCCCCAGGTTCGGGAAGCTCTGGAAACACCATATATTTT.

This chain joins TRBV2 and TRBJ2-1; no clear D gene. The CDR3 length is 14 residues. Trimming took 2 bases from V and 0 from J, leaving 5 bases between them. CDR1 is SNHLY and CDR2 is FYNNEI in the germline V gene. The CDR3 region has the DNA TGTGCCAGCAGTGAATCCGTCTCCTACAATGAGCAGTTCTTC. Translation: CASSESVSYNEQFF.

The chain links TRBV6-1 to TRBJ1-5; D is ambiguous. The CDR3 contains 15 residues. Germline V gene sequence: CDR1 MNHNS, CDR2 SASEGT. V gave up 1 base and J gave up 5 bases, with 12 bases separating them. The CDR3 nucleotides read TGTGCCAGCAGTGAAGGGCAGGCCTTTTATCAGCCCCAGCATTTT. Translating it yields CASSEGQAFYQPQHF.

The rearrangement links TRBV3-1 (or the pseudogene TRBV3-2) to TRBJ1-3; D unclear. Germline V lookup: CDR1 LGHDT, CDR2 YNNKEL (reference sequence). Trimming took 4 bases from V and 0 from J, leaving 10 bases between them. The CDR3 is made up of 15 amino acids. The CDR3 region is CASSPRPISGNTIYF. In nucleotides, the CDR3 is TGTGCCAGCAGCCCCCGTCCAATCTCTGGAAACACCATATATTTT.

The chain links TRBV6-1 to TRBJ2-7; D remains ambiguous. Trimming stripped 1 base from V and 3 bases from J, with 7 bases between. The germline V gene has CDR1 MNHNS and CDR2 SASEGT. This CDR3 contains 13 residues. The CDR3 bases are TGTGCCAGCAGTGAAGGGGAATTCTACGAGCAGTACTTC. Translating gives CASSEGEFYEQYF.

The rearrangement uses TRBV6-5 and TRBJ1-1, with 7 positions matching TRBD1. With V trimmed by 0 bases and J by 5 bases, 6 bases remained unmatched. The CDR3 spans 15 residues. Per germline, CDR1 MNHEY and CDR2 SVGAGI. The DNA of the CDR3 is TGTGCCAGCAGTTACTCTAGGGGGCGGGGTACTGAAGCTTTCTTT. Translating gives CASSYSRGRGTEAFF.

As concerns this clone: Other DNA sequences of this sample code for an identical CDR3. V usage is TRBV6-5 and J usage is TRBJ1-1; 7 bases are shared with TRBD1. Trimming took 5 bases from V and 0 from J; bases not matched to a gene: 3. This CDR3 is 14 amino acids long. In germline, CDR1 is MNHEY, CDR2 SVGAGI. The CDR3, as DNA: TGTGCCAGCAGTCTTGACAGGGTGAACACTGAAGCTTTCTTT. Translated: CASSLDRVNTEAFF.

V and J are TRBV5-3 and TRBJ1-5; unclear D gene. TRBV5-3 is noted as an ORF with a role that remains uncertain. V shed 5 bases and J shed 5 bases, with 11 bases lying between them. The CDR3 consists of 13 residues. The CDR3: CARRVGKDQPQHF. The CDR3 DNA reads as TGTGCCAGAAGGGTCGGCAAGGATCAGCCCCAGCATTTT.

For the CDR3, the DNA is TGCGCCAGCAGCTCGGGGGAGGGGTCCCAAGAGACCCAGTACTTC. As protein: CASSSGEGSQETQYF. The chain carries TRBV5-1 and TRBJ2-5; 7 bases match TRBD2. The CDR3 covers 15 residues. CDR1 and CDR2 (germline): SGHRS, YFSETQ. The V segment lost 3 bases and the J segment 1 base; nucleotides outside the gene matches: 6.